This record concerns one T cell receptor (beta chain) sequence. This specimen belongs to a study of T cells expressing NK-cell markers. The germline CDR1 and CDR2 sequences are SGHRS and YFSETQ. CDR3 length: 14 amino acids. The authors generated TCR beta cDNA through 5'RACE template switching with UMIs. From its re-call of the 5' RACE reads, TCRdb lists each CDR3 protein once, without DNA. The sample has 350,000 to 400,000 distinct CDR3 sequences; the top ten hold about 10%. This receptor was obtained from a woman between 50 and 59 years old in good health. The gene calls are TRBV5-1 and TRBJ1-2; absent DNA, TCRdb's TRBD1 call cannot be checked. Sequencing was performed on blood T cells: a sorted CD56 or NKG2C T cell subset, CD4+ or CD8+ T cells, or bulk PBMC T cells (not recorded which). CDR3 sequence reads: CASSPERGQYGYTF.